This T cell receptor beta chain was captured in a study of T cell changes during pregnancy in multiple sclerosis. Trimming took 1 base from V and 7 from J, leaving 16 bases between them. CDR3 length: 15 amino acids. Per the germline V gene, CDR1 is SGHAT and CDR2 is FQNNGV. Here immunoSEQ multiplex PCR was the method, and the copy in TCRdb shows in-frame clones only, minus some. In the table there are 70,000 to 80,000 clones, roughly 92% of which are singletons. This clone was counted only a few times. This chain connects TRBV11-2 to TRBJ1-2; D may be TRBD1 (5 bases). Specimen: peripheral blood, collected after pregnancy. The TCR comes from a female donor in good health, enrolled as a control in a pregnancy study. CDR3 nucleotide sequence: TGTGCCAGCAGCTTAGGAGCCGGCAGGGTCGGTGGCTACACCTTC. As protein: CASSLGAGRVGGYTF.